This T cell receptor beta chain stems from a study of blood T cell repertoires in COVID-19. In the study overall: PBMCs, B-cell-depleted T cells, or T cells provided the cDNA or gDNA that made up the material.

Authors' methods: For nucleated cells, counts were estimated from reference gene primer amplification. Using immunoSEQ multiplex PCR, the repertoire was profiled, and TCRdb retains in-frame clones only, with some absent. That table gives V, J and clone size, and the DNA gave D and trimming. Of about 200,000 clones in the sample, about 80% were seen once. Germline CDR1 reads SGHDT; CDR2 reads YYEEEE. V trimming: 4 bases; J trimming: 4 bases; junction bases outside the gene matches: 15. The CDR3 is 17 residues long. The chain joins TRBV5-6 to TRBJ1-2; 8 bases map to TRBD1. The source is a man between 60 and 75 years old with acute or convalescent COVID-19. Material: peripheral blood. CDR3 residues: CASSPLGQGGVVYGYTF. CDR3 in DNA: TGTGCCAGCAGCCCACTCGGACAGGGTGGGGTCGTCTATGGCTACACCTTC.